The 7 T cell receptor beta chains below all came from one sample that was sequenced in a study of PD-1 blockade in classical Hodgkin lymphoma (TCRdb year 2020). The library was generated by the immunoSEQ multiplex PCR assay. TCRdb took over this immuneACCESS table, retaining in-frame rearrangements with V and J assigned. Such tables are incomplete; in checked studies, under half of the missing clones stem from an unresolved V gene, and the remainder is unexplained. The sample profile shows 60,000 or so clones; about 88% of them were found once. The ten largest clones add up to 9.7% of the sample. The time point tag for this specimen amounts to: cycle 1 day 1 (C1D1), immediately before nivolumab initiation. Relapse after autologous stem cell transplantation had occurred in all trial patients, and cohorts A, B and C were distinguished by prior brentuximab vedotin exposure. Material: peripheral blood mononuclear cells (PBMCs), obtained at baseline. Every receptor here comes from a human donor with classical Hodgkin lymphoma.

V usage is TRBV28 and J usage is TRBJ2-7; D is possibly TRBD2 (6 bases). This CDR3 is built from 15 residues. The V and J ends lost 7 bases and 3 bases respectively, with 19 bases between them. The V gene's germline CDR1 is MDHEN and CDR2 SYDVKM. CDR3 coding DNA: TGTGCCAGCAATCGGGGGTCCTCGGGGCTCTACGAGCAGTACTTC. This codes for CASNRGSSGLYEQYF.

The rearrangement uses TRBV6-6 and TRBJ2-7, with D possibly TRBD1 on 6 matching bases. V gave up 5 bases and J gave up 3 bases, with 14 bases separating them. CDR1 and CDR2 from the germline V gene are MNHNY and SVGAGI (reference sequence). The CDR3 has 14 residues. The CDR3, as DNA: TGTGCCAGCAGTCTAACAGGGTCTGTCTACGAGCAGTACTTC. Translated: CASSLTGSVYEQYF.

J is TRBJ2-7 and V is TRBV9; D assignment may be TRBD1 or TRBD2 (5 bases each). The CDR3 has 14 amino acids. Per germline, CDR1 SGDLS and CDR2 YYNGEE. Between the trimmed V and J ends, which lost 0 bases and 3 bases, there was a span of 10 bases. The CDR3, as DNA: TGTGCCAGCAGCGTAGAATTGGGGGACTACGAGCAGTACTTC. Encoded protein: CASSVELGDYEQYF.

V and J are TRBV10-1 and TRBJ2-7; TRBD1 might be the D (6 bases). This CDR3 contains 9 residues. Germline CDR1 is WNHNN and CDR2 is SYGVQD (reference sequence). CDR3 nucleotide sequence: TGCGCCAGCAGTGAGGCACAGGGCGTC. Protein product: CASSEAQGV.

The DNA of the CDR3 is TGTGCCAGCAGTCCTGCGACAGGGGGCGCTTTCGATGGCTACACCTTC. Its protein is CASSPATGGAFDGYTF. The chain joins TRBV28 to TRBJ1-2; 10 bases match TRBD1. After removal of 5 bases from V and 6 bases from J, the junction contained 12 bases not matched to a gene. The CDR3 has 16 residues. CDR1 and CDR2 from the germline V gene are MDHEN and SYDVKM.

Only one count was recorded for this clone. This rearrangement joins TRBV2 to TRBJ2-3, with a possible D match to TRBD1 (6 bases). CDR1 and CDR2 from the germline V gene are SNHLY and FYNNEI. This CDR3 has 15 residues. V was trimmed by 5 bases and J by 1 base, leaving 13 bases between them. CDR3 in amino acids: CASSKGDTRTDTQYF. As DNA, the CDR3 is TGTGCCAGCAGTAAAGGGGACACCCGCACAGATACGCAGTATTTT. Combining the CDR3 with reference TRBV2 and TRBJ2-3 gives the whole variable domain EPEVTQTPSHQVTQMGQEVILRCVPISNHLYFYWYRQILGQKVEFLVSFYNNEISEKSEIFDDQFSVERPDGSNFTLKIRSTKLEDSAMYFCASSKGDTRTDTQYFGPGTRLTVL.

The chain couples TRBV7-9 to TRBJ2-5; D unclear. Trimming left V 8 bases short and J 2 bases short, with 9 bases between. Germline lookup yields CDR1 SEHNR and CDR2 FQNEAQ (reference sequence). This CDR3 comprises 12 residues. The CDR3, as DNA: TGTGCCAGCGTAACCGAGCAAGAGACCCAGTACTTC. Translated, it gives CASVTEQETQYF.